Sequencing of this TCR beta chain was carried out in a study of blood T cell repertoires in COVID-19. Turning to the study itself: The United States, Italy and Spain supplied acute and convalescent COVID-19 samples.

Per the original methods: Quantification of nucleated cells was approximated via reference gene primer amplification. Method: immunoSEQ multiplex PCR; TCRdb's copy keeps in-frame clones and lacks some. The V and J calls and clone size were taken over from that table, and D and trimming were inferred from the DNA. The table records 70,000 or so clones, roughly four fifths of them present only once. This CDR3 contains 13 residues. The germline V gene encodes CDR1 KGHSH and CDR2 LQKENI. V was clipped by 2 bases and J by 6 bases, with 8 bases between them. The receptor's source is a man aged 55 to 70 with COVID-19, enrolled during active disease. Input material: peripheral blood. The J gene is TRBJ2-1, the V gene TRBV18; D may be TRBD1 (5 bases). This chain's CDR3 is CASSPSQGNEQFF. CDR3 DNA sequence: TGTGCCAGCTCACCAAGTCAGGGCAATGAGCAGTTCTTC.